These 13 T cell receptor beta chains were all obtained from the same sample, sequenced in a study of blood T cell repertoires in COVID-19. TCRdb's copy holds only in-frame clones and misses some; the assay was immunoSEQ multiplex PCR. The data contain 50,000 to 65,000 clones, around 88% of them singletons. Sequenced material: peripheral blood. The source of these receptors is a man in his 60s with acute or convalescent COVID-19.

The chain recombines TRBV2 with TRBJ2-5; possible D gene TRBD1, 5 bases. The V gene lost 4 bases and the J gene lost 5 bases, with 14 bases spanning the gap. Germline CDR1 and CDR2: SNHLY and FYNNEI. The length of the CDR3 is 14 residues. The CDR3 reads CASSGGQVGETQYF. As DNA, the CDR3 is TGTGCCAGCAGTGGGGGCCAAGTCGGGGAGACCCAGTACTTC. Filled out from reference TRBV2 and TRBJ2-5, the complete variable domain reads EPEVTQTPSHQVTQMGQEVILRCVPISNHLYFYWYRQILGQKVEFLVSFYNNEISEKSEIFDDQFSVERPDGSNFTLKIRSTKLEDSAMYFCASSGGQVGETQYFGPGTRLLVL.

The chain is built from TRBV28 and TRBJ2-6; D gene unclear. Germline V gene sequence: CDR1 MDHEN, CDR2 SYDVKM. Deletions cut 5 bases from V and 0 bases from J, with 5 bases between. The CDR3 covers 14 residues. The CDR3 is CASSRYSGANVLTF. Written as DNA, the CDR3 is TGTGCCAGCAGTCGGTACTCTGGGGCCAACGTCCTGACTTTC.

The rearrangement links TRBV28 to TRBJ2-3, with a weak D call TRBD2 (7 bases). Trimming shortened V by 5 bases and J by 3 bases, and 21 bases separated the two germline ends. CDR1 is MDHEN, CDR2 SYDVKM, per germline. This CDR3 spans 17 amino acids. Written as DNA, the CDR3 is TGTGCCAGCAGTCTAAGTAGAGGGGGAGGGCCTACAGATACGCAGTATTTT. It codes for CASSLSRGGGPTDTQYF. Drawing the rest from reference TRBV28 and TRBJ2-3, the complete variable domain is DVKVTQSSRYLVKRTGEKVFLECVQDMDHENMFWYRQDPGLGLRLIYFSYDVKMKEKGDIPEGYSVSREKKERFSLILESASTNQTSMYLCASSLSRGGGPTDTQYFGPGTRLTVL.

This clone has just a few counts. The chain is built from TRBV21-1 and TRBJ1-6; the table assigns TRBD1, which was not confirmed against the DNA. TRBV21-1 corresponds to a pseudogene. CDR3 length: 14 residues. Here the CDR3 reads CASSNPIRSSPLHF. In DNA form, the CDR3 reads TGTGCCAGCAGCAATCCGATTCGCAGTTCACCCCTCCACTTT.

The V gene is TRBV9, the J gene TRBJ2-1; 8 nucleotides line up with TRBD2. The CDR3 is made up of 18 amino acids. Germline values: CDR1 SGDLS, CDR2 YYNGEE. The trim removed 4 bases at V and 7 bases at J, leaving 19 bases unmatched. The CDR3 bases are TGTGCCAGCAGCCCTAGGGGTTACGGGAGGGCCATGAATAATGAGCAGTTCTTC. Its translation: CASSPRGYGRAMNNEQFF. The full variable domain, its missing parts supplied by reference TRBV9 and TRBJ2-1, is DSGVTQTPKHLITATGQRVTLRCSPRSGDLSVYWYQQSLDQGLQFLIQYYNGEERAKGNILERFSAQQFPDLHSELNLSSLELGDSALYFCASSPRGYGRAMNNEQFFGPGTRLTVL.

The chain joins TRBV10-3 to TRBJ2-3; 10 bases align to TRBD1. CDR1 and CDR2 (germline): ENHRY, SYGVKD. This CDR3 is built from 14 residues. The trim removed 10 bases at V and 4 bases at J, leaving 8 bases unmatched. CDR3 region: CATPTGGGSDTQYF. The CDR3 DNA reads as TGTGCCACCCCGACAGGGGGCGGCTCAGATACGCAGTATTTT.

The CDR3 spells CASSQVGQSYNEQFF. CDR3 DNA: TGTGCCAGCAGCCAAGTTGGTCAGTCCTACAATGAGCAGTTCTTC. The chain links TRBV3-1 (or the pseudogene TRBV3-2) to TRBJ2-1; D ambiguous. Germline V CDR1 and CDR2: LGHDT, YNNKEL (reference sequence). V lost 1 base, J lost 1 base, and 8 bases lay in between. The CDR3 has 15 amino acids.

This clone came up once. V usage is TRBV11-3 and J usage is TRBJ2-5, with 7 bases matching TRBD2. Germline V gene sequence: CDR1 SGHNT, CDR2 YENEEA. CDR3 size: 15 residues. The junction had 11 bases not matched to a gene; V was cut back by 5 bases and J by 5 bases. The CDR3 DNA is TGTGCCAGCAGCCGAGGACTAGGGGCGCCGGAGACCCAGTACTTC. Residues: CASSRGLGAPETQYF.

The chain combines TRBV6-5 with TRBJ1-1; weak D call: TRBD1 (5 bases). Germline assignment: CDR1 MNHEY and CDR2 SVGAGI. The ends were cut back, 5 bases at V and 10 bases at J, with 14 bases in the middle. This CDR3 spans 12 amino acids. CDR3 bases: TGTGCCAGCAGTCCGGGCGGCAGGGCAGCTTTCTTT. Translation gives CASSPGGRAAFF.

This clone was seen a few times. The CDR3 protein is CASTQGGGVPNEQFF. CDR3 DNA: TGCGCCAGCACCCAAGGGGGTGGGGTACCTAATGAGCAGTTCTTC. This chain uses TRBV5-1 with TRBJ2-1; possibly TRBD1 for D (6 bases). The germline gives CDR1 SGHRS, CDR2 YFSETQ. The V end was cut by 6 bases, the J end by 7 bases, with 20 bases between. The CDR3 is 15 amino acids.

The chain uses TRBV27 and TRBJ2-2; weak D call: TRBD2 (6 bases). There are 14 residues in the CDR3. V was clipped by 7 bases and J by 7 bases, with 16 bases between them. Germline V lookup: CDR1 MNHEY, CDR2 SMNVEV (reference sequence). CDR3 protein: CASTPRVADGELFF. The CDR3, as DNA: TGTGCCAGCACCCCCCGCGTAGCGGACGGGGAGCTGTTTTTT.

CDR3 coding DNA: TGTGCCAGCAGATCTCCGCACGGGACTTCTTCCTACAATGAGCAGTTCTTC. Translating it yields CASRSPHGTSSYNEQFF. The gene calls are TRBV27 and TRBJ2-1; tentatively, D is TRBD2 (6 bases). Germline CDR1 and CDR2: MNHEY and SMNVEV (reference sequence). There are 17 residues in the CDR3. V lost 6 bases, J lost 1 base, and 19 bases lay in between.

This chain links TRBV30 with TRBJ1-6; 7 nucleotides match TRBD1. The CDR3 runs 12 residues. Losses at the gene ends were 3 bases for V and 14 bases for J; bases not matched to a gene: 7. CDR1 is GTSNPN, CDR2 SVGIG, per germline (reference sequence). The CDR3 DNA sequence: TGTGCCTGGAGACGAACCCAGGGGGCCCTCCACTTT. This translates into CAWRRTQGALHF.